Below, 13 T cell receptor beta chains from the same sample are listed, as sequenced in a study of vaccination and CD4 T cells after COVID-19. Their antigens are not known. An Oncomine TCR Beta short-read assay was used to sequence the DNA from cultured CD4+ T cells. One entry per CDR3 protein results from TCRdb running MiXCR on the PCR reads. The sample yields over 9,500 distinct CDR3 sequences, roughly 44% seen once. The sample's treatment: approximately 11-day PBMC culture with coronavirus spike peptide pools or control peptides (ViraFEST assay). Sample: cultured CD4+ T cells from blood, taken after SARS-CoV-2 vaccination. The receptors here all came from a human donor with COVID-19.

This clonotype was seen only a few times. CDR3 in amino acids: CASSPLELRQPQHF. As DNA, the CDR3 is TGTGCCAGCAGTCCCCTGGAGTTGCGTCAGCCCCAGCATTTT. The V gene is TRBV28, the J gene TRBJ1-5, with D uncertain. V lost 5 bases and J 6 bases, leaving 14 bases between the germline ends. There are 14 residues in the CDR3. Germline V gene sequence: CDR1 MDHEN, CDR2 SYDVKM.

V gene TRBV20-1 combines with J gene TRBJ1-2; D unresolved. The CDR3 totals 14 residues. Trimming pared 5 bases from V and 3 bases from J, leaving 16 bases between. Looked up from germline, CDR1 is DFQATT and CDR2 is SNEGSKA (reference sequence). CDR3: CSAPRQPGDYGYTF. The CDR3 DNA sequence: TGCAGTGCTCCACGTCAGCCAGGAGACTATGGCTACACCTTC.

The V gene is TRBV7-2, the J gene TRBJ2-3; 11 nucleotides match TRBD2. This CDR3 region has 18 residues. V shed 4 bases, J shed 0 bases, and the junction held 9 bases outside the gene matches. From germline, CDR1 is SGHTA and CDR2 FQGNSA. The CDR3 reads CASSSVAGGRPSTDTQYF. DNA of the CDR3: TGTGCCAGCAGCTCGGTAGCGGGGGGGCGTCCGAGCACAGATACGCAGTATTTT.

This clonotype came up a few times. The gene calls are TRBV7-8 and TRBJ1-5; D is ambiguous. CDR3 length equals 14 residues. Germline V lookup: CDR1 SGHVS, CDR2 FQNEAQ. Trimming took 3 bases from V and 1 from J, leaving 7 bases between them. The CDR3 sequence is CASSLPASNQPQHF. CDR3 sequence (DNA): TGTGCCAGCAGCTTGCCAGCCAGCAATCAGCCCCAGCATTTT.

CDR3 in amino acids: CSAPGQGGFNEKLFF. Written as DNA, the CDR3 is TGCAGTGCACCAGGACAGGGCGGGTTCAATGAAAAACTGTTTTTT. The rearrangement links TRBV20-1 to TRBJ1-4; TRBD1 agrees at 8 bases. The CDR3 contains 15 residues. The ends lost 6 bases at V and 5 bases at J; junction bases unmatched: 11. CDR1 and CDR2 from the germline V gene are DFQATT and SNEGSKA (reference sequence).

This clonotype was detected a few times. The V gene is TRBV20-1, the J gene TRBJ1-2, with unresolved D. V was trimmed by 0 bases and J by 1 base, leaving 0 bases between them. The V gene's germline CDR1 is DFQATT and CDR2 SNEGSKA (reference sequence). The CDR3 is 11 amino acids. The CDR3 reads CSARDNYGYTF. The CDR3 region has the DNA TGCAGTGCTAGAGATAACTATGGCTACACCTTC.

V is TRBV5-1 and J is TRBJ2-7; a possible D gene is TRBD1 (5 bases). The length of the CDR3 is 17 residues. CDR1 and CDR2 (germline): SGHRS, YFSETQ. V lost 0 bases and J 0 bases, leaving 16 bases between the germline ends. In DNA form, the CDR3 reads TGCGCCAGCAGCTTGGTGGCCCTGCTCGACAGCTCCTACGAGCAGTACTTC. It translates to CASSLVALLDSSYEQYF.

This clonotype was counted a single time. The V and J genes are TRBV5-1 and TRBJ2-4, with 7 nucleotides matching TRBD1. Germline lookup yields CDR1 SGHRS and CDR2 YFSETQ. V lost 4 bases, J lost 8 bases, and 6 bases stayed unmatched. CDR3 length equals 13 residues. The CDR3 here is CASSRYRGDIQYF. The CDR3 DNA sequence: TGCGCCAGCAGCAGATACAGGGGTGACATTCAGTACTTC. The complete variable domain, with remaining parts taken from reference TRBV5-1 and TRBJ2-4, reads KAGVTQTPRYLIKTRGQQVTLSCSPISGHRSVSWYQQTPGQGLQFLFEYFSETQRNKGNFPGRFSGRQFSNSRSEMNVSTLELGDSALYLCASSRYRGDIQYFGAGTRLSVL.

CDR3 in DNA: TGTGCCAGCAGTGCCAAAGGGGGCTGGACAGATACGCAGTATTTT. Protein: CASSAKGGWTDTQYF. The chain couples TRBV27 to TRBJ2-3; 7 nucleotides align to TRBD1. CDR3 size: 15 residues. The germline V gene has CDR1 MNHEY and CDR2 SMNVEV (reference sequence). Losses at the gene ends were 5 bases for V and 3 bases for J; bases not matched to a gene: 8.

This sequence joins TRBV7-6 and TRBJ2-2; D uncertain. The CDR3 sequence is 12 residues long. Germline CDR1 is SGHVS and CDR2 is FNYEAQ. V lost 5 bases, J lost 0 bases, and 1 base lay in between. DNA for the CDR3: TGTGCCAGCAGCACGAACACCGGGGAGCTGTTTTTT. It translates to CASSTNTGELFF.

This clonotype was detected only a few times. This chain links TRBV6-1 with TRBJ1-5; D possibly corresponds to TRBD1 (6 bases). CDR1 is MNHNS, CDR2 SASEGT, per germline. Trimming removed 4 bases at V and 0 bases at J, with 10 bases between. The CDR3 covers 15 residues. As DNA, the CDR3 is TGTGCCAGCAGTGCACAGGGAGTTAGCAATCAGCCCCAGCATTTT. This codes for CASSAQGVSNQPQHF.

The chain has TRBV6-1 and TRBJ2-7; 9 bases agree with TRBD1. Germline loops: CDR1 MNHNS, CDR2 SASEGT. The CDR3 length is 15 residues. Trimming took 3 bases from V and 2 from J; bases not matched to a gene: 5. This CDR3 reads CASSELTGGAYEQYF. As DNA, the CDR3 is TGTGCCAGCAGTGAGCTAACAGGGGGCGCCTACGAGCAGTACTTC.

The chain recombines TRBV5-1 with TRBJ2-5, with D tentatively TRBD2 (5 bases). The CDR3 extends over 13 amino acids. The germline V and J ends were trimmed by 0 bases and 2 bases, with 5 bases remaining between them. CDR1 and CDR2 from the germline V gene are SGHRS and YFSETQ. CDR3: CASSLVAQETQYF. CDR3 DNA sequence: TGCGCCAGCAGCTTGGTAGCGCAAGAGACCCAGTACTTC.